The T cell receptor (beta chain) under discussion was sequenced for a study of shared clonotypes between healthy human individuals. Study-wide points: The authors sampled blood alone, and tissue repertoires likely differ. In contrast to clonotypes shared by all four donors, non-shared clonotypes had lower generation probabilities.

Germline V lookup: CDR1 MNHEY, CDR2 SMNVEV (reference sequence). The CDR3 runs 16 residues. V gave up 2 bases and J gave up 0 bases, with 12 bases separating them. Naive CD8 isolation took CD45RO-negative cells positively selected for CCR7 and excluded terminally differentiated effector memory CD45RA+ cells. The authors distributed each subset's genomic DNA evenly over several immunoSEQ plates. Replicate PCRs run on sorted subsets employed around 200 ng DNA, 30,000 to 35,000 T cell genomes. Sequenced by immunoSEQ multiplex PCR; TCRdb stores in-frame clones only, minus some. The sample includes fewer than 800,000 clones, about 91% of them seen just once. As concerns this clone: What it binds is not known.

The V and J genes are TRBV27 and TRBJ2-3; D is uncertain. The origin of this receptor is a young man in good health. Material: naive CD8+ T cells sorted from blood. The CDR3 sequence is CASSLDISSSTDTQYF. For the CDR3, the DNA is TGTGCCAGCAGTTTAGATATATCTTCTAGCACAGATACGCAGTATTTT.